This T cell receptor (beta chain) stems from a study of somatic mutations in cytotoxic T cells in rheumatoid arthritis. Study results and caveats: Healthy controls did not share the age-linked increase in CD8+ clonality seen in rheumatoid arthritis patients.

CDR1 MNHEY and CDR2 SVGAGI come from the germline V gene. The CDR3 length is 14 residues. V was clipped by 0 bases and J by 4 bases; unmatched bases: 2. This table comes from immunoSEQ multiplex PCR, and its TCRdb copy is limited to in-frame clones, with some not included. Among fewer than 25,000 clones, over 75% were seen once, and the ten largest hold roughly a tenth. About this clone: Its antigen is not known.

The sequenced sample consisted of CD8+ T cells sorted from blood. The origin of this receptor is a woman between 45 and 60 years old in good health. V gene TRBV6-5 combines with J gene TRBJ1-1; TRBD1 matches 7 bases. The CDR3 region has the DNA TGTGCCAGCAGTTACTCGACAGGGACCACTGAAGCTTTCTTT. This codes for CASSYSTGTTEAFF.